What follows describes a single T cell receptor beta chain. This record comes from a study of blood T cell repertoires in COVID-19. Study-level information: Samples taken during acute and convalescent COVID-19 were collected in the United States, Italy and Spain. T cells, B-cell-depleted T cells, or PBMCs provided the cDNA or gDNA that served as material.

The germline CDR1 and CDR2 sequences are MNHNY and SVGAGI (reference sequence). The V gene lost 6 bases and the J gene lost 6 bases, with 23 bases spanning the gap. This CDR3 is built from 16 residues. The protocol was immunoSEQ multiplex PCR, while the TCRdb copy is restricted to in-frame clones and leaves out a portion. The table includes 100,000 to 150,000 clones, over 75% detected once. Sequencing was performed on peripheral blood. This sequence originates from an elderly woman with acute or convalescent COVID-19. The rearrangement joins TRBV6-6 to TRBJ1-1; maybe TRBD1 (6 bases). The CDR3 here is CASRTKNRETKAEAFF. DNA of the CDR3: TGTGCCAGCAGAACTAAAAACAGGGAGACAAAGGCTGAAGCTTTCTTT.